What follows is one T cell receptor (beta chain) and its context. The data stem from a study of blood T cell repertoires in COVID-19. Study-wide background: The United States, Italy and Spain were the sources of the acute and convalescent COVID-19 samples. In each case, the material was cDNA or gDNA derived from T cells, B-cell-depleted T cells, or PBMCs.

Using immunoSEQ multiplex PCR, the repertoire was profiled, and TCRdb retains in-frame clones only, with some absent. The sample includes around 420,000 clones, roughly 90% seen only once; the top ten take around 2.1%. Cohort placement rested on clinical history that participants reported themselves. Trimming removed 4 bases from V and 0 bases from J, with 11 bases in between. CDR3 length: 15 amino acids. Per germline, CDR1 SGHRS and CDR2 YFSETQ. Sample: PBMCs or T cells enriched from blood (not recorded which). This TCR derives from a middle-aged woman with acute COVID-19. This chain uses TRBV5-1 with TRBJ2-1, with D possibly being TRBD1 (5 bases). The CDR3 loop is CASSAQGSSYNEQFF. The CDR3 bases are TGCGCCAGCAGCGCCCAGGGTAGCTCCTACAATGAGCAGTTCTTC.